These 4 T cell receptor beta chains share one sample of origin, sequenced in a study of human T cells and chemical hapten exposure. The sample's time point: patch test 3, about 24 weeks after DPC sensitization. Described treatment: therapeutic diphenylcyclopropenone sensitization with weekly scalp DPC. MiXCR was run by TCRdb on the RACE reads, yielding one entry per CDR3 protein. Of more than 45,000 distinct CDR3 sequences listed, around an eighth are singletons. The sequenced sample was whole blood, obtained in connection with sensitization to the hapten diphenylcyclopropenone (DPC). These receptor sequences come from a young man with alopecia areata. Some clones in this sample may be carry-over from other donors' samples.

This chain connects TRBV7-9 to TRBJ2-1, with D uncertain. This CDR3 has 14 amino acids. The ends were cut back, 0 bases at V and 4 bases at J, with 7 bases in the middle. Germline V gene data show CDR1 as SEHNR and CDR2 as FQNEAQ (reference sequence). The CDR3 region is CASSLAGIYNEQFF. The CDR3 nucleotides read TGTGCCAGCAGCTTAGCGGGGATTTACAATGAGCAGTTCTTC.

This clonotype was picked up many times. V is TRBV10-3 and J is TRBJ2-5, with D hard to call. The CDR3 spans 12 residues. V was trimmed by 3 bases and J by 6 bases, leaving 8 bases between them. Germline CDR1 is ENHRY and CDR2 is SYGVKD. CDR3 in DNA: TGTGCCATCAGTGATCAGAGAAAGACCCAGTACTTC. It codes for CAISDQRKTQYF.

The chain's CDR3 is CASSQTGELEAFF. The CDR3 nucleotides are TGCGCCAGCAGCCAAACAGGGGAGCTTGAAGCTTTCTTT. This chain uses TRBV4-1 with TRBJ1-1, with 7 bases aligning to TRBD1. Germline V gives CDR1 MGHRA, CDR2 YSYEKL. The length of the CDR3 is 13 residues. Unmatched junction bases numbered 4, after V lost 2 bases and J lost 7 bases.

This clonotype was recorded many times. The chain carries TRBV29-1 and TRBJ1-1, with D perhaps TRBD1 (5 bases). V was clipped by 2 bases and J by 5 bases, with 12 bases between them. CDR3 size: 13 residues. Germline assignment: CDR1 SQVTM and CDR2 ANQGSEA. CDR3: CSVESQGGTEAFF. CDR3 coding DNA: TGCAGCGTTGAAAGTCAGGGAGGGACTGAAGCTTTCTTT.